A selection of T cell receptor beta chains follows, all from one sample in a study of T-cell memory formation after mild COVID-19. TCRdb re-derived calls from the 5' RACE reads in MiXCR, one entry per CDR3 protein. The sample carries more than 55,000 distinct CDR3 sequences, over 7.5% recorded once. The material sequenced was PBMCs or a T cell subset sorted from them (not recorded which). Receptor source: a man between 18 and 29 years old who had mild COVID-19 (a few samples of this study predate the infection). Cell type and time point are not known. Each CDR3 is given with its conserved first and last residue. Each record gives: J gene, clone size, V gene, D gene, CDR3 DNA, CDR3 protein. The D gene is left open where the match is weak. Size tells how often a clone was seen (once, few, many) or the class of an expanded clone, and some rows leave it out.

j_gene: TRBJ2-5
abundance: many
v_gene: TRBV12-3/TRBV12-4
d_gene: NA
CDR3nt: TGTGCCAGCAGTTTAAGGACAGTAAAGGAGACCCAGTACTTC
CDR3aa: CASSLRTVKETQYF

j_gene: TRBJ1-1
abundance: few
v_gene: TRBV7-2
d_gene: NA
CDR3nt: TGTGCCAGCAGCTTAAACCAAGCGGACACTGAAGCTTTCTTT
CDR3aa: CASSLNQADTEAFF

j_gene: TRBJ2-2
abundance: many
v_gene: TRBV7-9
d_gene: NA
CDR3nt: TGTGCCAGCAGCTTAACGGCGGGGGCAAACACCGGGGAGCTGTTTTTT
CDR3aa: CASSLTAGANTGELFF

j_gene: TRBJ2-2
abundance: few
v_gene: TRBV11-3
d_gene: NA
CDR3nt: TGTGCCAGCAGCCCGTCGCATACACAAACCGGGGAGCTGTTTTTT
CDR3aa: CASSPSHTQTGELFF

j_gene: TRBJ2-7
abundance: few
v_gene: TRBV7-2
d_gene: NA
CDR3nt: TGTGCCAGCAGCTCCCGCTCTACCTACGAGCAGTACTTC
CDR3aa: CASSSRSTYEQYF

j_gene: TRBJ1-6
abundance: few
v_gene: TRBV7-2
d_gene: NA
CDR3nt: TGTGCCAGCAGCTACTCGCGGGGGCAGGATAATTCACCCCTCCACTTT
CDR3aa: CASSYSRGQDNSPLHF

j_gene: TRBJ1-1
abundance: NA
v_gene: TRBV11-2
d_gene: NA
CDR3nt: TGTGCCAGCACCCTTAGACTGAACACTGAAGCTTTCTTT
CDR3aa: CASTLRLNTEAFF

j_gene: TRBJ2-1
abundance: NA
v_gene: TRBV5-1
d_gene: NA
CDR3nt: TGCGCCAGCAGCTTGTGGGGGAAACAGGGAGATGAGCAGTTCTTC
CDR3aa: CASSLWGKQGDEQFF

j_gene: TRBJ2-7
abundance: few
v_gene: TRBV6-6
d_gene: TRBD1
CDR3nt: TGTGCCAGCAGTTACACGGGACAGGGGGCCTACGAGCAGTACTTC
CDR3aa: CASSYTGQGAYEQYF

j_gene: TRBJ1-2
abundance: few
v_gene: TRBV6-5
d_gene: NA
CDR3nt: TGTGCCAGCAGTCCCTCGGGCAGGGGCTATGGCTACACCTTC
CDR3aa: CASSPSGRGYGYTF

j_gene: TRBJ1-5
abundance: NA
v_gene: TRBV15
d_gene: NA
CDR3nt: TGTGCCACCAGCATCCCCACAGCCCCCTATCAGCCCCAGCATTTT
CDR3aa: CATSIPTAPYQPQHF

j_gene: TRBJ2-1
abundance: few
v_gene: TRBV20-1
d_gene: TRBD2
CDR3nt: TGCAGTGCTAGAATGGGACGGACGGGGGGGCCTCGGGATGAGCAGTTCTTC
CDR3aa: CSARMGRTGGPRDEQFF

j_gene: TRBJ1-1
abundance: few
v_gene: TRBV5-1
d_gene: TRBD1
CDR3nt: TGCGCCAGCAGCGGGACAGGGGCGGTTGGTACTGAAGCTTTCTTT
CDR3aa: CASSGTGAVGTEAFF

j_gene: TRBJ2-5
abundance: NA
v_gene: TRBV20-1
d_gene: TRBD2
CDR3nt: TGCAGTGCTAGAGATTTGCGGGGGGACATACAAGAGACCCAGTACTTC
CDR3aa: CSARDLRGDIQETQYF

j_gene: TRBJ1-5
abundance: NA
v_gene: TRBV10-3
d_gene: TRBD1
CDR3nt: TGTGCCATCAATAGGGGGCTGGATGAGCCCCAGCATTTT
CDR3aa: CAINRGLDEPQHF

j_gene: TRBJ1-4
abundance: NA
v_gene: TRBV3-1
d_gene: NA
CDR3nt: TGTGCCAGCAGCCAAGATGCCGGGACCATGCAGAAACTGTTTTTT
CDR3aa: CASSQDAGTMQKLFF

j_gene: TRBJ1-2
abundance: NA
v_gene: TRBV7-2
d_gene: NA
CDR3nt: TGTGCCAGCAGCTTATTGGGAGGGTTCTATGGCTACACCTTC
CDR3aa: CASSLLGGFYGYTF

j_gene: TRBJ2-5
abundance: NA
v_gene: TRBV6-5
d_gene: NA
CDR3nt: TGTGCCAGCAGTTACTCACCGGGATCAGAGACCCAGTACTTC
CDR3aa: CASSYSPGSETQYF

j_gene: TRBJ1-2
abundance: NA
v_gene: TRBV12-3/TRBV12-4
d_gene: NA
CDR3nt: TGTGCCAGCAGTTTAGGAGGACCCTTGGGCTACACCTTC
CDR3aa: CASSLGGPLGYTF

j_gene: TRBJ2-6
abundance: few
v_gene: TRBV6-5
d_gene: NA
CDR3nt: TGTGCCAGCAGGAGACGAGCAGGGAACGAACACTCTGGGGCCAACGTCCTGACTTTC
CDR3aa: CASRRRAGNEHSGANVLTF

j_gene: TRBJ1-4
abundance: NA
v_gene: TRBV29-1
d_gene: NA
CDR3nt: TGCAGCGTTGCGGAATCAACTAATGAAAAACTGTTTTTT
CDR3aa: CSVAESTNEKLFF

j_gene: TRBJ2-3
abundance: few
v_gene: TRBV15
d_gene: TRBD1
CDR3nt: TGTGCCACCAGCTTACTACAGGGGAGCACAGATACGCAGTATTTT
CDR3aa: CATSLLQGSTDTQYF

j_gene: TRBJ2-1
abundance: few
v_gene: TRBV27
d_gene: NA
CDR3nt: TGTGCCAGCAGTTTGGCCCGGGGGGCCGTTTACAATGAGCAGTTCTTC
CDR3aa: CASSLARGAVYNEQFF

j_gene: TRBJ2-1
abundance: NA
v_gene: TRBV6-6
d_gene: TRBD1
CDR3nt: TGTGCCAGCAGTTACCCGACAGGGGGCAGAGATGAGCAGTTCTTC
CDR3aa: CASSYPTGGRDEQFF

j_gene: TRBJ2-1
abundance: NA
v_gene: TRBV11-1
d_gene: NA
CDR3nt: TGTGCCAGCAGCTTATCGGGGCCCAATGAGCAGTTCTTC
CDR3aa: CASSLSGPNEQFF

j_gene: TRBJ2-1
abundance: few
v_gene: TRBV6-2/TRBV6-3
d_gene: NA
CDR3nt: TGTGCCAGCAGTTACCAGGGCCCTTACAATGAGCAGTTCTTC
CDR3aa: CASSYQGPYNEQFF

j_gene: TRBJ1-2
abundance: few
v_gene: TRBV9
d_gene: TRBD1
CDR3nt: TGTGCCAGCAGCGTAGCTTCGAGAGGGGGCCCTTCAGGCTACACCTTC
CDR3aa: CASSVASRGGPSGYTF

j_gene: TRBJ1-5
abundance: many
v_gene: TRBV6-5
d_gene: NA
CDR3nt: TGTGCCAGCAGTACGGTTGGCAATCAGCCCCAGCATTTT
CDR3aa: CASSTVGNQPQHF

j_gene: TRBJ1-5
abundance: few
v_gene: TRBV7-8
d_gene: NA
CDR3nt: TGTGCCAGCAGCTTAGCAGGTCACAATCAGCCCCAGCATTTT
CDR3aa: CASSLAGHNQPQHF

j_gene: TRBJ1-1
abundance: NA
v_gene: TRBV6-1
d_gene: NA
CDR3nt: TGTGCCAGCAGTGATGCGGTTCTGGAGACTGAAGCTTTCTTT
CDR3aa: CASSDAVLETEAFF

j_gene: TRBJ1-2
abundance: few
v_gene: TRBV25-1
d_gene: NA
CDR3nt: TGTGCCAGCAGTGTTACGGGATACAACTATGGCTACACCTTC
CDR3aa: CASSVTGYNYGYTF

j_gene: TRBJ1-1
abundance: NA
v_gene: TRBV9
d_gene: TRBD1
CDR3nt: TGTGCCAGCAGCGTGGGAACCTACGGGACAGCCTCTAGTAACACTGAAGCTTTCTTT
CDR3aa: CASSVGTYGTASSNTEAFF

j_gene: TRBJ1-2
abundance: NA
v_gene: TRBV7-9
d_gene: NA
CDR3nt: TGTGCCAGCAGCTTTGGGGCAGGGACATTCGTTGGCTACACCTTC
CDR3aa: CASSFGAGTFVGYTF

j_gene: TRBJ2-5
abundance: few
v_gene: TRBV7-7
d_gene: NA
CDR3nt: TGTGCTAGCAGCTTAGGGGCGCGAGGGACCCAGTACTTC
CDR3aa: CASSLGARGTQYF

j_gene: TRBJ2-1
abundance: NA
v_gene: TRBV27
d_gene: TRBD2
CDR3nt: TGTGCCAGCAGCTGGGCGGGGGGTTGGGGTGAGCAGTTCTTC
CDR3aa: CASSWAGGWGEQFF

j_gene: TRBJ2-2
abundance: NA
v_gene: TRBV4-1
d_gene: NA
CDR3nt: TGCGCCAGCAGCCCTAGCGGAGGGGGCAACGGGGAGCTGTTTTTT
CDR3aa: CASSPSGGGNGELFF

j_gene: TRBJ2-4
abundance: few
v_gene: TRBV5-5
d_gene: NA
CDR3nt: TGTGCCAGCAGCTTGGGGGGGGGCAGGGCCGGCAAAAACATTCAGTACTTC
CDR3aa: CASSLGGGRAGKNIQYF

j_gene: TRBJ2-1
abundance: few
v_gene: TRBV20-1
d_gene: TRBD2
CDR3nt: TGCAGTGCCCGAGGGCCCAGCGGGAAATACAATGAGCAGTTCTTC
CDR3aa: CSARGPSGKYNEQFF

j_gene: TRBJ2-4
abundance: many
v_gene: TRBV7-9
d_gene: NA
CDR3nt: TGTGCCAGCAGCTTCGACAATCTAGGGGCCAAAAACATTCAGTACTTC
CDR3aa: CASSFDNLGAKNIQYF

j_gene: TRBJ1-2
abundance: many
v_gene: TRBV6-5
d_gene: NA
CDR3nt: TGTGCCAGCAGTTACTCGGACAGCTCCCTCTATGGCTACACCTTC
CDR3aa: CASSYSDSSLYGYTF

j_gene: TRBJ1-2
abundance: few
v_gene: TRBV27
d_gene: NA
CDR3nt: TGTGCCAGCAGCCAACCCGGGACACACTATGGCTACACCTTC
CDR3aa: CASSQPGTHYGYTF

j_gene: TRBJ2-3
abundance: few
v_gene: TRBV10-1
d_gene: NA
CDR3nt: TGCGCCAGCAGCGCAACAGGGTCAGATACGCAGTATTTT
CDR3aa: CASSATGSDTQYF

j_gene: TRBJ1-2
abundance: NA
v_gene: TRBV6-5
d_gene: NA
CDR3nt: TGTGCCAGCTACGGACAACCGGGTGGCTACACCTTC
CDR3aa: CASYGQPGGYTF

j_gene: TRBJ2-1
abundance: few
v_gene: TRBV7-9
d_gene: NA
CDR3nt: TGTGCCAGCAGCTTAACCTCCACGGGAGATGAGCAGTTCTTC
CDR3aa: CASSLTSTGDEQFF

j_gene: TRBJ2-7
abundance: few
v_gene: TRBV4-1
d_gene: NA
CDR3nt: TGCGCCAGCAGCCAGACTCTAGCTCCCGCAGACGAGCAGTACTTC
CDR3aa: CASSQTLAPADEQYF

j_gene: TRBJ2-3
abundance: NA
v_gene: TRBV6-1
d_gene: NA
CDR3nt: TGTGCCAGCAGTGAAAGGGCAGGGCGCACAGATACGCAGTATTTT
CDR3aa: CASSERAGRTDTQYF

j_gene: TRBJ2-1
abundance: many
v_gene: TRBV7-9
d_gene: TRBD2
CDR3nt: TGTGCCAGCAGCTCCACTAGCGGGGGGCAACGGGACTCCTACAATGAGCAGTTCTTC
CDR3aa: CASSSTSGGQRDSYNEQFF

j_gene: TRBJ2-3
abundance: many
v_gene: TRBV7-8
d_gene: NA
CDR3nt: TGTGCCAGCAGCGATCGACAGAGCACAGATACGCAGTATTTT
CDR3aa: CASSDRQSTDTQYF